This is a list of T cell receptor beta chains from one sample in a study of response to subunit inactivated influenza vaccine. TCRdb re-derived calls from the RT-PCR reads in MiXCR, one entry per CDR3 protein. The table lists around 580,000 distinct CDR3 sequences, about 10% of them singletons. The source was PBMCs from blood, collected on the day of vaccination. These receptors all come from a man aged 50-59 years who received an inactivated influenza vaccine. Both conserved end residues are part of each CDR3. Each record gives: V gene, J gene, D gene, CDR3 length, clone size, CDR3 DNA, CDR3 protein. D genes are given only for firm matches. The size field is filled for only some rows; it gives once, few, many or a size class.

>TRBV29-1|TRBJ2-1|TRBD2|14|-
TGCAGCGCTCAAGCGGGAGTCGCCTACAATGAGCAGTTCTTC
CSAQAGVAYNEQFF
>TRBV12-3/TRBV12-4|TRBJ2-1|TRBD2|18|-
TGTGCCAGCAGTTTTCCACCTGGACTAGCAAGAGTGAATAATGAGCAGTTCTTC
CASSFPPGLARVNNEQFF
>TRBV12-3/TRBV12-4|TRBJ2-3|-|14|-
TGTGCCAGCAGCCCTTTTACAGGGTTAGATACGCAGTATTTT
CASSPFTGLDTQYF
>TRBV28|TRBJ2-7|-|14|-
TGTGCCAGCAGTTCGGCGGCAGGTTACTACGAGCAGTACTTC
CASSSAAGYYEQYF
>TRBV5-1|TRBJ1-5|-|14|few
TGCGCCAGCAGCCTCGGCGGGGGAGACCAGCCCCAGCATTTT
CASSLGGGDQPQHF
>TRBV11-2|TRBJ1-2|TRBD1|14|few
TGTGCCAGCAGCAGGGACAGGGCAACACATGGCTACACCTTC
CASSRDRATHGYTF
>TRBV6-2/TRBV6-3|TRBJ2-2|TRBD2|16|few
TGTGCCAGCACCGCGGGAGGGACACCGAACACCGGGGAGCTGTTTTTT
CASTAGGTPNTGELFF
>TRBV12-3/TRBV12-4|TRBJ2-5|-|17|few
TGTGCCAGCAGTTTTGGGGAGACGACAGGTGATCAAGAGACCCAGTACTTC
CASSFGETTGDQETQYF
>TRBV4-2|TRBJ2-1|-|16|few
TGTGCCAGCAGCCAAGATCCTAGCTACGGCTACAATGAGCAGTTCTTC
CASSQDPSYGYNEQFF
>TRBV18|TRBJ2-5|-|17|few
TGTGCCAGCTCACCAATCGGGAGCGGCTTCTCCCAAGAGACCCAGTACTTC
CASSPIGSGFSQETQYF
>TRBV18|TRBJ2-6|-|18|few
TGTGCCAGCTCACCACTGGACAACATCCTGTTGGGGGCCAACGTCCTGACTTTC
CASSPLDNILLGANVLTF
>TRBV29-1|TRBJ1-1|TRBD1|12|many
TGCAGCGTTGTGGGACAGGGTCGGGAGGCTTTCTTT
CSVVGQGREAFF
>TRBV15|TRBJ2-1|-|15|few
TGTGCCACCAGCCGCGACCCAGGGGCCTACAATGAGCAGTTCTTC
CATSRDPGAYNEQFF
>TRBV2|TRBJ2-5|TRBD2|17|-
TGTGACAGCAGTCGATCTAGCGGGAAAGGAGACAAGGAGACCCAGTACTTC
CDSSRSSGKGDKETQYF
>TRBV20-1|TRBJ2-7|TRBD2|14|few
TGCAGTGCTCGGACTAGCGGGAGAACGTACGAGCAGTACTTC
CSARTSGRTYEQYF
>TRBV6-1|TRBJ2-1|-|16|-
TGTGCCAGCAGACCCACATCGACTACAAGTGGGTATGAGCAGTTCTTC
CASRPTSTTSGYEQFF
>TRBV6-5|TRBJ2-7|TRBD1|15|few
TGTGCCAGCAGTTACTCGAGGACAGGGGCGGGGGAGCAGTACTTC
CASSYSRTGAGEQYF
>TRBV20-1|TRBJ2-7|-|15|-
TGCAGTGCGAACACCCTAGGTAGGGGTCCGTACGAGCAGTACTTC
CSANTLGRGPYEQYF
>TRBV5-1|TRBJ2-1|-|15|many
TGCGCCAGCAGCTCGACGACCGGCTCCTACAATGAGCAGTTCTTC
CASSSTTGSYNEQFF
>TRBV10-3|TRBJ2-5|-|14|-
TGTGCCATCAAGCTAAAGGGACGCCCCCGGACCCAGTACTTC
CAIKLKGRPRTQYF
>TRBV10-3|TRBJ2-7|TRBD1|14|-
TGTGCCATCAGTGAGTCACAGGGGCCCTACGAGCAGTACTTC
CAISESQGPYEQYF
>TRBV6-2/TRBV6-3|TRBJ1-5|-|15|-
TGTGCCAGCACCTTGGACCCGTCTTACAATCAGCCCCAGCATTTT
CASTLDPSYNQPQHF
>TRBV10-2|TRBJ2-5|-|15|-
TGCGCCAGCAGTGAATACTGGGGATTCCAAGAGACCCAGTACTTC
CASSEYWGFQETQYF
>TRBV5-1|TRBJ2-1|TRBD2|14|many
TGCGCCAGCAGCGCTCCCGCTAGCGGGGGAGAGCAGTTCTTC
CASSAPASGGEQFF
>TRBV29-1|TRBJ2-5|-|11|-
TGCAGCGTTGCGAGCGGGGAGACCCAGTACTTC
CSVASGETQYF
>TRBV27|TRBJ2-7|-|15|few
TGTGCCAGCAGTTTATCCGTGCTAGTCGGTCGGGAGCAGTACTTC
CASSLSVLVGREQYF
>TRBV11-2|TRBJ2-5|TRBD2|18|few
TGTGCCAGCAGCCCGGGGACTAGCGGGAGAGGGCTAGGGGAGACCCAGTACTTC
CASSPGTSGRGLGETQYF
>TRBV20-1|TRBJ2-3|-|15|many
TGCAGTGCTAGTTTTCGCCAACAAGCCACAGATACGCAGTATTTT
CSASFRQQATDTQYF
>TRBV3-1|TRBJ2-1|-|15|-
TGTGCCAGCAGCCAAGAGCGGGTCACCTACAATGAGCAGTTCTTC
CASSQERVTYNEQFF
>TRBV7-2|TRBJ2-1|-|15|-
TGTGCCAGCAGCTCTTACGCAACTACCTACAATGAGCAGTTCTTC
CASSSYATTYNEQFF
>TRBV20-1|TRBJ2-3|-|14|-
TGCAGTGCAAGTGGGCCATTATCGGCAGATACGCAGTATTTT
CSASGPLSADTQYF
>TRBV9|TRBJ2-5|-|16|few
TGTGCCAGCAGCGTAGACGAGGGTAGGAGTCAGGAGACCCAGTACTTC
CASSVDEGRSQETQYF
>TRBV5-1|TRBJ2-3|TRBD2|15|many
TGCGCCAGCAGCTTTGGCGGGGGGTCTACAGATACGCAGTATTTT
CASSFGGGSTDTQYF